This T cell receptor (beta chain) was observed in a study of T-cell memory formation after mild COVID-19 (dated by TCRdb to about 2021). About the full investigation: Most TCR sequence clusters were specific to one of the two donors. The cohort was made up of two young adult volunteers, one female and one male, who were previously healthy. Longitudinal TCRalpha and TCRbeta repertoire sequencing tracked T-cell clones expanding and contracting after mild COVID-19 in a couple of donors.

What the authors observed across the whole study: Contracting CD4+ clones appeared mostly in the CM and EM memory subsets, whereas CD8+ clones were enriched in EMRA. Some responding clones were found in pre-infection memory, which suggests that pre-existing cross-reactive memory T cells took part in the SARS-CoV-2 response. Clones that contracted from day 15 to 85 showed balanced CD4/CD8 phenotypes, whereas a second wave of clones that expanded from day 15 to 37 leaned towards CD4+. SARS-CoV-2 specificity was not confirmed for the second-wave clones peaking on day 37. The study covered only a couple of mild cases, and larger cohorts including severe cases with pre-infection samples were considered necessary.

Sequenced using an Illumina NovaSeq 6000. TCRalpha and TCRbeta cDNA libraries were constructed by 5'RACE with constant-segment primers, with sample barcodes and unique molecular identifiers being introduced. RNA was extracted from every sample with Trizol reagent. Amplification of the libraries took two PCR steps, and the second step added a second sample barcode plus Illumina TruSeq adapters. Sequencing of libraries was performed on an Illumina NovaSeq with 2 x 150 bp paired-end reads. From the authors' description of their analysis: The reads were demultiplexed and collapsed into UMI-guided consensus sequences using migec v1.2.7. Using mixcr v2.1.11, UMI consensuses were aligned to TRA and TRB V and J templates and then assembled into clonotypes. A clonotype was counted as expanded or contracted only when both edgeR and NoisET called the clonotype significant, with the noise models trained on biological replicates. edgeR calls used a false discovery rate-adjusted p below 0.01 and a log2 fold-change threshold of 1. PCA with hierarchical clustering of max-normalized trajectories of the 1000 most abundant clonotypes was used as exploratory dynamics analysis. Each responding clone was given a CD4 or CD8 phenotype based on the CD4+ and CD8+ repertoires, which had been sequenced separately. Using fastp trimming at Q25 and MiXCR clonotype assembly, TCRdb reanalyzed the public sequencing data and kept in-frame beta chains. CDR3 protein sequences are deduplicated, and each keeps its most common genes and DNA. The V and J calls here are based on TCRdb, not the publication. The sample table records about 560,000 distinct CDR3 sequences; 20% to 25% of these occur just once. The ten top clones hold approximately 8% of the sample.

This clonotype was detected only a few times. It lacks a known antigen. No clone much larger than this one lies a single base away; base qualities are absent. PBMCs were isolated by Ficoll-Paque density gradient centrifugation. The sample taken for sequencing was PBMCs or a T cell subset sorted from them (not recorded which). This TCR was recovered from an adult woman who had mild COVID-19 (a few samples of this study predate the infection). The sample titles of this study are shuffled in the database, so cell type and time point are left out; the donor was told from shared clones.

The base sequence is TGTGCCAGCAGCTACGGAACAGGGGAACGAGAGCAGTTCTTC. The translation is CASSYGTGEREQFF. The V and J genes are TRBV3-1 and TRBJ2-1, and TRBD1 matches 7 of the central bases. From the cysteine through the phenylalanine, the CDR3 covers 14 amino acids. Of all the DNA, just the CDR3 is kept, 42 bases in frame from base 1. CDR1 and CDR2 are drawn from the germline V gene (reference sequence): LGHDT, YNNKEL. V has 5 bases trimmed and J has 10 bases trimmed; junction bases matching no gene number 11.